The 28 T cell receptor beta chains below all came from one sample that was sequenced in a study of vaccination and CD4 T cells after COVID-19. The Oncomine TCR Beta short-read assay was what sequenced the DNA obtained from cultured CD4+ T cells. One entry per CDR3 protein results from TCRdb running MiXCR on the PCR reads. The sample comprises 8,500 to 14,000 distinct CDR3 sequences, approximately 50% of which are singletons, and approximately 21% rests with the top ten. Antigen specificity for these receptors is unknown. Treatment defined: approximately 10-day PBMC culture with coronavirus spike peptide pools or control peptides (ViraFEST assay). Sequencing used CD4+ T cells from blood, cultured in vitro. These TCRs come from a human donor who had recovered from COVID-19.

This chain connects TRBV7-2 to TRBJ2-7; D is perhaps TRBD2 (5 bases). Trimming took off 5 bases at V and 6 bases at J, with 11 bases between the two ends. CDR3 length: 12 amino acids. CDR1 SGHTA and CDR2 FQGNSA come from the germline V gene. CDR3 region: CASSTLVSEQYF. CDR3 sequence (DNA): TGTGCCAGCAGCACACTAGTAAGCGAGCAGTACTTC.

This clonotype occurred a few times. The chain has TRBV7-2 and TRBJ2-3, with 8 bases fitting TRBD2. V shed 5 bases, J shed 1 base, and the junction held 8 bases outside the gene matches. Germline values: CDR1 SGHTA, CDR2 FQGNSA. The CDR3 has 16 amino acids. CDR3 in amino acids: CASSPEGLVGTDTQYF. CDR3 coding DNA: TGTGCCAGCAGCCCCGAGGGACTAGTGGGCACAGATACGCAGTATTTT.

The chain links TRBV6-2 or TRBV6-3 to TRBJ2-7; 12 nucleotides line up with TRBD2. CDR3 length: 18 residues. Germline CDR1 is MNHEY and CDR2 is SVGEGT. J gave up 2 bases and V 2 bases, and 10 bases lay outside the gene matches. This CDR3 reads CASSYPRTSGTSPYEQYF. DNA for the CDR3: TGTGCCAGCAGTTACCCACGGACTAGCGGGACTTCCCCCTACGAGCAGTACTTC.

V usage is TRBV21-1 and J usage is TRBJ1-6; the table's D call of TRBD1 was not tested on the DNA. TRBV21-1 is described as a pseudogene. The CDR3 has 19 residues. The CDR3 sequence is CASSKAPTPGQNYNSPLHF. CDR3 coding DNA: TGTGCCAGCAGCAAAGCCCCCACACCGGGACAGAACTATAATTCACCCCTCCACTTT.

CDR3 residues: CSATRTSGRGEQFF. The CDR3 coding sequence is TGCAGTGCAACTAGGACTAGCGGGAGGGGTGAGCAGTTCTTC. The chain links TRBV20-1 to TRBJ2-1, with 15 bases matching TRBD2. With V trimmed by 6 bases and J by 9 bases, 6 bases remained unmatched. The CDR3 is 14 amino acids. Germline lookup yields CDR1 DFQATT and CDR2 SNEGSKA (reference sequence).

This rearrangement joins TRBV5-8 to TRBJ1-1; no firm D call. V was trimmed by 1 base and J by 11 bases, leaving 15 bases between them. CDR1 and CDR2 (germline): SGHTS, YDEGEE. This CDR3 is built from 13 residues. Here the CDR3 reads CASSLRVKEAAFF. The CDR3 DNA sequence: TGTGCCAGCAGCTTGCGGGTTAAGGAGGCGGCTTTCTTT.

The chain employs TRBV6-1 and TRBJ1-1; 7 nucleotides agree with TRBD1. CDR3 length: 18 residues. J gave up 0 bases and V 2 bases, and 12 bases lay outside the gene matches. Germline V CDR1 and CDR2: MNHNS, SASEGT. The CDR3 loop is CASSEQGGRGLMNTEAFF. CDR3 nucleotide sequence: TGTGCCAGCAGTGAACAGGGGGGGAGGGGTTTAATGAACACTGAAGCTTTCTTT.

By share, this clonotype counts as medium-sized. The gene calls are TRBV7-2 and TRBJ2-4; 8 bases match TRBD1. V lost 3 bases to trimming and J lost 2 bases; unmatched junction nucleotides: 6. The germline gives CDR1 SGHTA, CDR2 FQGNSA. The CDR3 length is 16 residues. The CDR3: CASSLRTGLTKNIQYF. CDR3 DNA sequence: TGTGCCAGCAGCTTGCGGACAGGGCTGACCAAAAACATTCAGTACTTC.

The V and J genes are TRBV19 and TRBJ1-5; D remains unclear. The CDR3 has 18 residues. Germline CDR1 LNHDA, CDR2 SQIVND (reference sequence). With 7 bases removed from V and 0 bases from J, the gap between germline ends came to 22 bases. This CDR3 is CASKPSGSRPYSNQPQHF. The CDR3 DNA follows: TGTGCCAGTAAACCCTCTGGGAGTAGGCCATATAGCAATCAGCCCCAGCATTTT.

The chain couples TRBV7-3 to TRBJ2-2; TRBD1 agrees at 9 bases. Trimming removed 1 base from V and 6 bases from J; junction bases left unmatched: 9. The CDR3 runs 17 residues. Germline CDR1 SGHTA, CDR2 FQGTGA. CDR3 amino acids: CASSLRPGTGNPGELFF. CDR3 nucleotide sequence: TGTGCCAGCAGCTTAAGACCCGGGACAGGGAATCCCGGGGAGCTGTTTTTT.

This clonotype was counted once. This sequence joins TRBV2 and TRBJ1-5, with D uncertain. V was pared by 2 bases and J by 9 bases, with 8 bases between. This CDR3 is 12 amino acids long. Per the germline V gene, CDR1 is SNHLY and CDR2 is FYNNEI. CDR3 DNA sequence: TGTGCCAGCAGTGAATCCGGGAGGCCCCAGCATTTT. Its protein is CASSESGRPQHF.

This chain links TRBV10-2 with TRBJ2-7, with unresolved D. The CDR3 sequence is 16 residues long. The V end was cut by 0 bases, the J end by 2 bases, with 14 bases between. Germline V CDR1 and CDR2: WSHSY, SAAADI. The CDR3 sequence: CASSESTAGIAYEQYF. The CDR3 bases are TGCGCCAGCAGTGAGTCGACTGCTGGGATCGCCTACGAGCAGTACTTC.

The chain has TRBV7-9 and TRBJ1-1, with D perhaps TRBD1 (5 bases). V was shortened by 5 bases and J by 4 bases, with 14 bases between the two germline ends. This CDR3 comprises 14 residues. CDR1 SEHNR and CDR2 FQNEAQ come from the germline V gene (reference sequence). The CDR3 sequence is CASSAQDWGTEAFF. In DNA, the CDR3 is TGTGCCAGCAGCGCACAGGACTGGGGCACTGAAGCTTTCTTT.

The chain has TRBV7-9 and TRBJ1-2, with a tentative D call TRBD1 (5 bases). Trimming pared 1 base from V and 5 bases from J, leaving 8 bases between. The CDR3 consists of 13 residues. Germline CDR1 and CDR2: SEHNR and FQNEAQ (reference sequence). The CDR3 DNA sequence: TGTGCCAGCAGCTTAGGGGCAGGGTATGGCTACACCTTC. Translation: CASSLGAGYGYTF.

Remarks on this clonotype: A read error may account for a junction end that differs from germline. DNA of the CDR3: TGTGCCAGCAGCTCATCTCGCACAGAAACGCAGTATTTT. Its protein is CASSSSRTETQYF. The J gene is TRBJ2-3, the V gene TRBV7-2; D is unresolved. The CDR3 runs 13 residues. Germline-derived CDR1 and CDR2 are SGHTA and FQGNSA. Variable domain in full (rest from reference TRBV7-2 and TRBJ2-3): GAGVSQSPSNKVTEKGKDVELRCDPISGHTALYWYRQSLGQGLEFLIYFQGNSAPDKSGLPSDRFSAERTGGSVSTLTIQRTQQEDSAVYLCASSSSRTETQYFGPGTRLTVL.

This chain links TRBV5-4 with TRBJ1-1; 8 nucleotides align to TRBD1. Trimming cost V 4 bases and J 3 bases; bases outside gene matches: 17. Looked up from germline, CDR1 is SGHNT and CDR2 is YYREEE (reference sequence). The CDR3 is 18 residues long. The CDR3 nucleotides read TGTGCCAGCAGCCTAGGGTGGACAGGGCGCAGATCAGACACTGAAGCTTTCTTT. It yields the protein CASSLGWTGRRSDTEAFF.

This clonotype has a handful of counts. The rearrangement uses TRBV20-1 and TRBJ2-2; 8 bases are a match to TRBD2. This CDR3 spans 16 amino acids. V was pared by 4 bases and J by 0 bases, with 7 bases of the junction left unmatched. Per the germline V gene, CDR1 is DFQATT and CDR2 is SNEGSKA (reference sequence). The CDR3 bases are TGCAGTGCTACCAAACCGGGACTAGCGAACACCGGGGAGCTGTTTTTT. Residues: CSATKPGLANTGELFF.

This clonotype was counted between two and nine times. The rearrangement joins TRBV11-2 to TRBJ1-6, with D perhaps TRBD1 (5 bases). The CDR3 is made up of 15 amino acids. Trimming left V 3 bases short and J 6 bases short, with 12 bases between. Germline values: CDR1 SGHAT, CDR2 FQNNGV. The CDR3 is CASSFQAGTNSPLHF. For the CDR3, the DNA is TGTGCCAGCAGCTTCCAAGCAGGGACTAATTCACCCCTCCACTTT.

This clonotype turned up a few times. V usage is TRBV4-1 and J usage is TRBJ1-2; a possible D gene is TRBD1 (5 bases). The CDR3 extends over 16 amino acids. The germline V gene has CDR1 MGHRA and CDR2 YSYEKL. Trimming pared 2 bases from V and 2 bases from J, leaving 15 bases between. The CDR3 DNA reads as TGCGCCAGCAGCCAACCCCTGGGGCGGCCCAACTATGGCTACACCTTC. Amino acid sequence: CASSQPLGRPNYGYTF.

The chain has TRBV29-1 and TRBJ2-3; the match to TRBD2 covers 9 bases. Germline V CDR1 and CDR2: SQVTM, ANQGSEA. Trimming removed 6 bases from V and 4 bases from J; junction bases left unmatched: 8. The CDR3 is 14 residues long. The CDR3 sequence: CSVLSGGSADTQYF. DNA of the CDR3: TGCAGCGTCCTCAGCGGGGGGTCCGCAGATACGCAGTATTTT.

This clonotype appeared a few times. The rearrangement joins TRBV20-1 to TRBJ2-5; possible D gene TRBD2, 5 bases. The CDR3 sequence is 14 residues long. Trimming took off 6 bases at V and 0 bases at J, with 14 bases between the two ends. CDR1 is DFQATT, CDR2 SNEGSKA, per germline (reference sequence). CDR3 sequence (DNA): TGCAGTGCAATCAAAACTAGGTACCAAGAGACCCAGTACTTC. Translation gives CSAIKTRYQETQYF.

This chain links TRBV19 with TRBJ2-3, with 7 bases matching TRBD1. Germline lookup yields CDR1 LNHDA and CDR2 SQIVND (reference sequence). The length of the CDR3 is 12 residues. With V trimmed by 4 bases and J by 9 bases, 4 bases remained unmatched. The CDR3 nucleotides are TGTGCCAGTAGTACTCAACAGGGGACGCAGTATTTT. Protein product: CASSTQQGTQYF.

The J gene is TRBJ1-2, the V gene TRBV12-3 or TRBV12-4; perhaps TRBD1 as D (6 bases). V shed 3 bases and J shed 7 bases, with 18 bases lying between them. CDR3 size: 15 residues. The CDR3 bases are TGTGCCAGCAGTTTTGCGTCTCTACAGGGATCTGGCTACACCTTC. Translation: CASSFASLQGSGYTF.

This chain connects TRBV6-5 to TRBJ2-7; tentative D call: TRBD2 (5 bases). Per germline, CDR1 MNHEY and CDR2 SVGAGI. CDR3 size: 14 residues. The V and J ends lost 0 bases and 5 bases respectively, with 11 bases between them. The CDR3 reads CASSYSRGSNEQYF. CDR3 DNA sequence: TGTGCCAGCAGTTACTCCCGGGGAAGTAACGAGCAGTACTTC.

CDR3 in DNA: TGCGCCAGCAGCCAAGATCTTGCCGGGAGGGCCGGGGCAGATACGCAGTATTTT. This translates into CASSQDLAGRAGADTQYF. The chain has TRBV4-3 and TRBJ2-3; 8 bases align to TRBD2. V shed 0 bases and J 4 bases; nucleotides not matched to a gene: 12. Germline V lookup: CDR1 LGHNA, CDR2 YSLEER. The CDR3 covers 18 residues.

About this clonotype: One junction end does not reproduce the germline sequence, and a read error may be involved. The genes are TRBV6-5 and TRBJ1-2; 10 bases align to TRBD1. This CDR3 is built from 14 residues. Germline V lookup: CDR1 MNHEY, CDR2 SVGAGI. CDR3 sequence: CAGSYKDRGYGYTF. The CDR3 DNA sequence: TGTGCCGGCAGTTACAAGGACAGGGGGTATGGCTACACCTTC.

This clonotype was counted once. The chain is built from TRBV1 and TRBJ2-3; the table's D call of TRBD2 was not tested on the DNA. TRBV1 is listed as a pseudogene. There are 18 residues in the CDR3. The CDR3 region is CTSSRLAGESDSTDTQYF. The CDR3, as DNA: TGCACCAGCAGCCGACTAGCGGGAGAGTCTGATAGCACAGATACGCAGTATTTT.

This chain uses TRBV6-2 or TRBV6-3 with TRBJ1-3, with D perhaps TRBD1 (6 bases). The V gene lost 6 bases and the J gene lost 2 bases, with 11 bases spanning the gap. Germline CDR1 is MNHEY and CDR2 is SVGEGT. This CDR3 is built from 14 residues. The CDR3 coding sequence is TGTGCCAGCAGGACCGGGACAACTGGAAACACCATATATTTT. Protein product: CASRTGTTGNTIYF.